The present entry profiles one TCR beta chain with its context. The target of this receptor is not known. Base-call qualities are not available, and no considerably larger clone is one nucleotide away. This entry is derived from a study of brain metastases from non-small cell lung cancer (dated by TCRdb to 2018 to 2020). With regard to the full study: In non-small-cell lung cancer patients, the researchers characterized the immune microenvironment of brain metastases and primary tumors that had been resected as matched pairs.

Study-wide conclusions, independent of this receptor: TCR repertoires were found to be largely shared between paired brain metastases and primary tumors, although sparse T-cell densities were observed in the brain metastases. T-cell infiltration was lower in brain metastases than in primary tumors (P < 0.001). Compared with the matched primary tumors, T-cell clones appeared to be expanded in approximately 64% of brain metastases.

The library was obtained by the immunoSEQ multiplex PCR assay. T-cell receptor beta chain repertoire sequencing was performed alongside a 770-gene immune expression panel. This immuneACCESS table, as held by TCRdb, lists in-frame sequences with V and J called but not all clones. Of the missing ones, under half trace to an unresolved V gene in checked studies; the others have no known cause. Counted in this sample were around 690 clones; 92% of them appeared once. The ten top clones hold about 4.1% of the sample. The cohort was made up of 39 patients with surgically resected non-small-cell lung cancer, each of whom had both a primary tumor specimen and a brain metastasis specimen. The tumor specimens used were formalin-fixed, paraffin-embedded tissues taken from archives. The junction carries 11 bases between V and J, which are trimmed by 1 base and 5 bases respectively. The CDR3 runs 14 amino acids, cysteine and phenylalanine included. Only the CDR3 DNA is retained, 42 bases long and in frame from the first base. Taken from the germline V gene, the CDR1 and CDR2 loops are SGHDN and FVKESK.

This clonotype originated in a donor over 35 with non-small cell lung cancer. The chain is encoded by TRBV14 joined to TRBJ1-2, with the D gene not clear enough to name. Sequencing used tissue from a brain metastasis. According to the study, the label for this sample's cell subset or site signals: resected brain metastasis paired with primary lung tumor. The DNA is TGTGCCAGCAGCCAAGCGGCGGGATTTTATGGCTACACCTTC. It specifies CASSQAAGFYGYTF.